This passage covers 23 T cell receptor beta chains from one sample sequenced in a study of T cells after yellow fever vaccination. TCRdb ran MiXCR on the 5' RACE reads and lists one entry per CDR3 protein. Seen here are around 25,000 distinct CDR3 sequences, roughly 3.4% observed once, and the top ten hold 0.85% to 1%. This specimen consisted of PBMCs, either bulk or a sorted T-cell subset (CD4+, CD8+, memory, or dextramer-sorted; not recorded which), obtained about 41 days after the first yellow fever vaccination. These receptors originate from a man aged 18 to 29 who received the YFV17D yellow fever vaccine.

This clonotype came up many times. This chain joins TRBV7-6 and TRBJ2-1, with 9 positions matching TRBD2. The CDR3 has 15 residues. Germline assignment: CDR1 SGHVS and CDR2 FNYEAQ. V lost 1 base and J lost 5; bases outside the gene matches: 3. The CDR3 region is CASSLGLADNNEQFF. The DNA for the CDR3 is TGTGCCAGCAGCTTAGGACTAGCGGACAACAATGAGCAGTTCTTC.

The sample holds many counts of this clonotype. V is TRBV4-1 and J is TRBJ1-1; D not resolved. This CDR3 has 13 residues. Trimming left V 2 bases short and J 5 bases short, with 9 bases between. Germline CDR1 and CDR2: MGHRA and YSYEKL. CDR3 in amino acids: CASSQREVTEAFF. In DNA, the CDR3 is TGCGCCAGCAGCCAACGGGAAGTTACTGAAGCTTTCTTT.

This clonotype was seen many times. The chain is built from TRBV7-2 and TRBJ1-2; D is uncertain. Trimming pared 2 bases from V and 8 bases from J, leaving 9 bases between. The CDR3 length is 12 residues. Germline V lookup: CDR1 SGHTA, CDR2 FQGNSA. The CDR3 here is CASSLLPWGYTF. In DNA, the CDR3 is TGTGCCAGCAGCTTACTTCCTTGGGGCTACACCTTC.

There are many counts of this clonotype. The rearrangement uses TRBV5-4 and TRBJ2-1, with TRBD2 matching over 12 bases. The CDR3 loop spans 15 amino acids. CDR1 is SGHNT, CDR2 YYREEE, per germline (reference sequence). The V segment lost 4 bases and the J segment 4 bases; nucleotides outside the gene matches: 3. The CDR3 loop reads CASSQTSGGYNEQFF. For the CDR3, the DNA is TGTGCCAGCAGCCAAACTAGCGGGGGGTACAATGAGCAGTTCTTC.

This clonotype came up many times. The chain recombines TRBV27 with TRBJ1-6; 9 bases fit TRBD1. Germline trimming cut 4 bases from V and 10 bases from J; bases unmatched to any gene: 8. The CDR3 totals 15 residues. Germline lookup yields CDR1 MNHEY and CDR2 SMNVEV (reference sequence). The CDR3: CASSSQQGAISPLHF. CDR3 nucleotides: TGTGCCAGCAGTTCCCAACAGGGGGCAATCTCACCCCTCCACTTT.

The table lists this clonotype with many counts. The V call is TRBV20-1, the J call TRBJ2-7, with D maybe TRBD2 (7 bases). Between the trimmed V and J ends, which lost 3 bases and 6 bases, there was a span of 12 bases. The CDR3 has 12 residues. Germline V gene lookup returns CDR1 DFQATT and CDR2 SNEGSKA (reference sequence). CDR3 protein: CSAREGGPEQYF. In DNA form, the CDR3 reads TGCAGTGCTAGGGAGGGGGGGCCCGAGCAGTACTTC.

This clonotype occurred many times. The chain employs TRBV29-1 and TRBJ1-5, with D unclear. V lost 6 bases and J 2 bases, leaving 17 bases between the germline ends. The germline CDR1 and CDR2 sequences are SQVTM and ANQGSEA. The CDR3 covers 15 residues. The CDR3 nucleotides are TGCAGCGTCGCCGATGGGGTCCTTGGCAATCAGCCCCAGCATTTT. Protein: CSVADGVLGNQPQHF.

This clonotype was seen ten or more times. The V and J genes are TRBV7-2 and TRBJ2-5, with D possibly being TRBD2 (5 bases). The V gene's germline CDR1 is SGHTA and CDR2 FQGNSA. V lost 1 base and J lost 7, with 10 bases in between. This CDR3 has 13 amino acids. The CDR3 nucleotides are TGTGCCAGCAGCTTAGAACAGAGGGTGACCCAGTACTTC. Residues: CASSLEQRVTQYF.

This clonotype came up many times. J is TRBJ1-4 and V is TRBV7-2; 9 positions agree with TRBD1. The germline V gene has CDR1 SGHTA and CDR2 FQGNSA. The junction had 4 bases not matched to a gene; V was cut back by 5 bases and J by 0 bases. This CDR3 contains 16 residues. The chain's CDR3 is CASSPRTGATNEKLFF. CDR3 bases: TGTGCCAGCAGCCCGCGGACAGGGGCAACTAATGAAAAACTGTTTTTT. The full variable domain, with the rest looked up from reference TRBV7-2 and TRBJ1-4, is GAGVSQSPSNKVTEKGKDVELRCDPISGHTALYWYRQSLGQGLEFLIYFQGNSAPDKSGLPSDRFSAERTGGSVSTLTIQRTQQEDSAVYLCASSPRTGATNEKLFFGSGTQLSVL.

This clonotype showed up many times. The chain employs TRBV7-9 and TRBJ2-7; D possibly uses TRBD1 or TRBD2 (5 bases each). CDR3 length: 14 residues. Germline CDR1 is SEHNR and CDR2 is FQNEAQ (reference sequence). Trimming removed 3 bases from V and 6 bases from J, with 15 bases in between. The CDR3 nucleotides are TGTGCCAGCAGCTTCCAGGGTCGGGAAGGCGAGCAGTACTTC. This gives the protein CASSFQGREGEQYF.

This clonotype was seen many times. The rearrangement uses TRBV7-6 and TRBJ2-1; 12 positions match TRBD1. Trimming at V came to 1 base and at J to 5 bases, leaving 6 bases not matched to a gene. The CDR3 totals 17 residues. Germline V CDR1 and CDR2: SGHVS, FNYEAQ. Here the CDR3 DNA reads TGTGCCAGCAGCTTAGGGCCCGGGACAGGGGGCCACAATGAGCAGTTCTTC. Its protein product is CASSLGPGTGGHNEQFF.

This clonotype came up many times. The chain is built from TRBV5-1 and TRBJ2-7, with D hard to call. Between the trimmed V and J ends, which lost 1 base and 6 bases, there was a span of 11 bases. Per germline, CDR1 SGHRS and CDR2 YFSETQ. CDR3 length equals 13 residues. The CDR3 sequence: CASSLLSATEQYV. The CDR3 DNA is TGCGCCAGCAGCTTGCTAAGTGCTACCGAGCAGTACGTC.

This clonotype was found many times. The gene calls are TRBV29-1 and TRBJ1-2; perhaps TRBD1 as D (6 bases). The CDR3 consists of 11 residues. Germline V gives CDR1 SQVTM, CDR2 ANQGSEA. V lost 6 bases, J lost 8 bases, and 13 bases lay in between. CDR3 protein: CSVQGAFGYTF. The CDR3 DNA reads TGCAGCGTACAGGGTGCGTTCGGCTACACCTTC.

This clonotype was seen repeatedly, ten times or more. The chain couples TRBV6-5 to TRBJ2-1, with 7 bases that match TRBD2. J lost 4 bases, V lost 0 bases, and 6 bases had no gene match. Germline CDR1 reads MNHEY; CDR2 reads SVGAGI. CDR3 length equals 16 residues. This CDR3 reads CASSYSPAAGYNEQFF. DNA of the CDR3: TGTGCCAGCAGTTACTCTCCCGCAGCGGGATACAATGAGCAGTTCTTC.

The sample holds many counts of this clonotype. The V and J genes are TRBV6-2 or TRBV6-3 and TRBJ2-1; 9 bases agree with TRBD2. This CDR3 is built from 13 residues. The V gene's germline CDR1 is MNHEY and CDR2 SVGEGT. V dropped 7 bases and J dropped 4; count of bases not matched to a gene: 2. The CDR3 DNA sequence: TGTGCCAGCACTAGCGGGGATTACAATGAGCAGTTCTTC. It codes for CASTSGDYNEQFF.

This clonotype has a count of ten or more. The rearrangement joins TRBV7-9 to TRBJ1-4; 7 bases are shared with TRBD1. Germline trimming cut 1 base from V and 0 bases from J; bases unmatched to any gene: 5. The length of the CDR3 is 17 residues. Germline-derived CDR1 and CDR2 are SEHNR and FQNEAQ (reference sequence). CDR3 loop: CASSLGQGRATNEKLFF. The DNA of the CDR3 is TGTGCCAGCAGCTTAGGACAGGGACGGGCAACTAATGAAAAACTGTTTTTT.

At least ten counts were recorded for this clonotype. CDR3 region: CASSPVQETGELFF. CDR3 bases: TGTGCCAGCTCACCAGTACAGGAAACCGGGGAGCTGTTTTTT. This sequence joins TRBV18 and TRBJ2-2; D is possibly TRBD1 (5 bases). Germline V gives CDR1 KGHSH, CDR2 LQKENI. This CDR3 has 14 amino acids. Trimming removed 2 bases from V and 5 bases from J, with 9 bases in between.

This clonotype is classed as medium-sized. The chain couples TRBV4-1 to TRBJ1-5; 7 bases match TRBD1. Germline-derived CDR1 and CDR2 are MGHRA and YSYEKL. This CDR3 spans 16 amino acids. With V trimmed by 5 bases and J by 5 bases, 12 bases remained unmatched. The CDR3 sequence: CASSLRQGRGYQPQHF. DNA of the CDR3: TGCGCCAGCAGCTTACGACAGGGCAGGGGGTATCAGCCCCAGCATTTT.

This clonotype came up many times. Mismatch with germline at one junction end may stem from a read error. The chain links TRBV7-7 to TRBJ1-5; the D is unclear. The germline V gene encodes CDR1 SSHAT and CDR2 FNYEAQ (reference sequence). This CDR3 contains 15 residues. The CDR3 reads CASSSTGPYNQPQHF. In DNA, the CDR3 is TGTGCTAGCAGTTCGACGGGCCCTTACAATCAGCCCCAGCATTTT.

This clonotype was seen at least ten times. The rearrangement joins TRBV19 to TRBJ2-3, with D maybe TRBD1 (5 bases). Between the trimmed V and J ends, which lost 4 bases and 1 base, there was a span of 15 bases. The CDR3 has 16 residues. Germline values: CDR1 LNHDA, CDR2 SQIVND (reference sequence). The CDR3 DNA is TGTGCCAGTAGTAAGGGGCTGGAAGTACGCACAGATACGCAGTATTTT. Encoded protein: CASSKGLEVRTDTQYF.

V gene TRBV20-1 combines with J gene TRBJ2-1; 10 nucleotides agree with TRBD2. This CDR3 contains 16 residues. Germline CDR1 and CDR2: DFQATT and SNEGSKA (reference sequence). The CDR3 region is CRIQPSGGQAYNEQFF. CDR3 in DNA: TGCAGGATTCAGCCTAGCGGGGGTCAAGCCTACAATGAGCAGTTCTTC.

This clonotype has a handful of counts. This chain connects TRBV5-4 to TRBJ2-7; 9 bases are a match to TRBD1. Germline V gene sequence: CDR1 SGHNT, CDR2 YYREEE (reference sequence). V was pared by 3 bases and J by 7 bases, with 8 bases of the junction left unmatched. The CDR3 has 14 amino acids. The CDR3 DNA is TGTGCCAGCAGCTCCAAACAGGGGGCAGGGGAGCAGTACGTC. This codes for CASSSKQGAGEQYV.

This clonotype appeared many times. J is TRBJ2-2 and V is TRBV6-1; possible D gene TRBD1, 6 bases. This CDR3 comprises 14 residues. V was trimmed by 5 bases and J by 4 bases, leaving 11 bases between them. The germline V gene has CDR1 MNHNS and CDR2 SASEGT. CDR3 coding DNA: TGTGCCAGCAGTACACCACAGGGCACCGGGGAGCTGTTTTTT. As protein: CASSTPQGTGELFF.